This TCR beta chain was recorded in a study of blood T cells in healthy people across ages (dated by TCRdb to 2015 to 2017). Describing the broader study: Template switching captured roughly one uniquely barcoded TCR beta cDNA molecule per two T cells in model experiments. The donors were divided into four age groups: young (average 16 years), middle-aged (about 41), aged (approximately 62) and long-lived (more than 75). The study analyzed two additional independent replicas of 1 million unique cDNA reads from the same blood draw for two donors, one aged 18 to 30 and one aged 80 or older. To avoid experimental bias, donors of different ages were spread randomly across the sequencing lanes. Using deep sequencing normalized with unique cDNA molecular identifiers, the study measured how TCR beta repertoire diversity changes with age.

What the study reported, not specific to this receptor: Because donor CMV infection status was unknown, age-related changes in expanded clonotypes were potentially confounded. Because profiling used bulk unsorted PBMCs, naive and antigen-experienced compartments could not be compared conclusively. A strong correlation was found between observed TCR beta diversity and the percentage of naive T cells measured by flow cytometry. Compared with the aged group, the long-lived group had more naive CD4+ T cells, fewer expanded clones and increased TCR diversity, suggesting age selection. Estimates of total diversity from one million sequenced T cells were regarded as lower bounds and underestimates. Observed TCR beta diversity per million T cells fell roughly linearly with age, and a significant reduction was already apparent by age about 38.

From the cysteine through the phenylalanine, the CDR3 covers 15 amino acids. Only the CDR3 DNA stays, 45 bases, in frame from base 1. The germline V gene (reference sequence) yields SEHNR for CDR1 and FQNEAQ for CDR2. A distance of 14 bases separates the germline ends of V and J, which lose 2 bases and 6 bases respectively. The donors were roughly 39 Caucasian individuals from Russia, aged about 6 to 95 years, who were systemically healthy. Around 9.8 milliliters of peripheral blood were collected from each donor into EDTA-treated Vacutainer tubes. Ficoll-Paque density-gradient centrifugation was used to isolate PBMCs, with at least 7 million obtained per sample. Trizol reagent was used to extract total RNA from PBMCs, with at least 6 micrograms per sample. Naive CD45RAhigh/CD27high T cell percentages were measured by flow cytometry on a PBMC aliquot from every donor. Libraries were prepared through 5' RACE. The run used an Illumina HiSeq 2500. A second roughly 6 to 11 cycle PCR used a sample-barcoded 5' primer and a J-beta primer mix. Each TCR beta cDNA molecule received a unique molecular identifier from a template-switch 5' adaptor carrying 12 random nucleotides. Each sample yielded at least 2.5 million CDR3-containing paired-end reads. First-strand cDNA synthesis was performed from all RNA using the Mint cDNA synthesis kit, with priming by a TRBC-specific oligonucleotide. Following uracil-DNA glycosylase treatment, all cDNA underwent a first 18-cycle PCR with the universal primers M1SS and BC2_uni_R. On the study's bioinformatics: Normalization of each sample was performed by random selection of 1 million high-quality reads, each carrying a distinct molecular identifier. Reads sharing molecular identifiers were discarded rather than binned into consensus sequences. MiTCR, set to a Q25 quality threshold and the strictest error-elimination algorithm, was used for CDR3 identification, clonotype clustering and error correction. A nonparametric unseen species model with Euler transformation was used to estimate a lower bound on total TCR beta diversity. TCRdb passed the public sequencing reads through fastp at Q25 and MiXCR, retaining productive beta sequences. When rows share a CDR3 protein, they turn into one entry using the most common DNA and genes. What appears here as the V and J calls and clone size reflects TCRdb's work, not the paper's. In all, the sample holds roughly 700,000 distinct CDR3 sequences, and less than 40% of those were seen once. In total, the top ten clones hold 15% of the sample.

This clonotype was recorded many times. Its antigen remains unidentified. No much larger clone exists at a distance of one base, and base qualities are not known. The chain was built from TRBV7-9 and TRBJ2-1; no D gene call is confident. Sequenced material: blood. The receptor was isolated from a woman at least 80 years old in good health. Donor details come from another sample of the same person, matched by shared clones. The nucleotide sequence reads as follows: TGTGCCAGCAGCTTATTCTTAGTTGAAGGCAATGAGCAGTTCTTC. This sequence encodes CASSLFLVEGNEQFF.